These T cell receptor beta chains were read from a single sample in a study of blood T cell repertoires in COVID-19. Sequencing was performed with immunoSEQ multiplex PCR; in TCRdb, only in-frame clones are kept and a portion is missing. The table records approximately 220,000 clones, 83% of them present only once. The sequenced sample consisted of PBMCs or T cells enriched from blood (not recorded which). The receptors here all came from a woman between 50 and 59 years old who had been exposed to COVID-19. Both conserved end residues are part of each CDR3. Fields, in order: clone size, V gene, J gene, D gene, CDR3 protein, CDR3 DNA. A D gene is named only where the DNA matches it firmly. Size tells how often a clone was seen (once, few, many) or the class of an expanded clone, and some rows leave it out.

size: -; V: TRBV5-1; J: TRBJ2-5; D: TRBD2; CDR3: CASSARLAETQYF; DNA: TGCGCCAGCAGCGCCCGACTAGCCGAGACCCAGTACTTC
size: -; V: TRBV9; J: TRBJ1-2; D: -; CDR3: CASSLSWGGADYGYTF; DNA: TGTGCCAGCAGCCTTTCTTGGGGGGGTGCTGACTATGGCTACACCTTC
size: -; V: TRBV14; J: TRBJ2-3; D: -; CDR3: CASSPFPDTQYF; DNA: TGTGCCAGCAGCCCTTTTCCAGATACGCAGTATTTT
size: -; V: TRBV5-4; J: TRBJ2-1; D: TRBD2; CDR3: CASSLEAGFRNEQFF; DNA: TGTGCCAGCAGCTTGGAAGCGGGGTTCAGAAATGAGCAGTTCTTC
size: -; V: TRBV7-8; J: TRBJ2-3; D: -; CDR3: CASSLPTVGEVSSTDTQYF; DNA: TGTGCCAGCAGTTTACCGACAGTGGGGGAGGTCTCGAGCACAGATACGCAGTATTTT
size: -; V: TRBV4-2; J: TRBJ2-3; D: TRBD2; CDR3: CATSVTVAGGRGQYF; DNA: TGTGCCACATCCGTAACGGTAGCGGGGGGGCGTGGGCAGTATTTT
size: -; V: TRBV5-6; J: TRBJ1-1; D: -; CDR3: CASSLVAGIGRNTEAFF; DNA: TGTGCCAGCAGCTTGGTGGCGGGAATAGGAAGGAACACTGAAGCTTTCTTT
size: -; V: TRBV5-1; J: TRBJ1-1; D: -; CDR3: CASSRDFPGTEAFF; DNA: TGCGCCAGCAGTCGGGACTTCCCGGGTACTGAAGCTTTCTTT
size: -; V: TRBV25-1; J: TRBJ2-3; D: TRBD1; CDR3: CASSELGDRRADTQYF; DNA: TGTGCCAGCAGTGAACTAGGGGACAGGCGCGCAGATACGCAGTATTTT
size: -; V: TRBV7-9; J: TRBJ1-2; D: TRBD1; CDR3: CASSLLFEGQNYGYTF; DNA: TGTGCCAGCAGCTTACTGTTCGAGGGACAGAACTATGGCTACACCTTC
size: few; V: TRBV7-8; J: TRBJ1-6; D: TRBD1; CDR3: CASKVPGTGNSPLHF; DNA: TGTGCCAGCAAAGTCCCCGGGACAGGGAATTCACCCCTCCACTTT
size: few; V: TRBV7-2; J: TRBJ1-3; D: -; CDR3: CATAPGSSGNTIYF; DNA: TGTGCCACCGCGCCGGGGAGCTCTGGAAACACCATATATTTT
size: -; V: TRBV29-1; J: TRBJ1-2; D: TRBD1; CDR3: CSVVRTGVYNYGYTF; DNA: TGCAGCGTTGTAAGGACAGGGGTCTATAACTATGGCTACACCTTC
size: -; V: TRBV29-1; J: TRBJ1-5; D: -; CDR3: CSVRDGLGQPQHF; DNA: TGCAGCGTGAGGGATGGACTAGGGCAGCCCCAGCATTTT
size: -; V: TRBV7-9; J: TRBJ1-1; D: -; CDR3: CASSVDRNTEAFF; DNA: TGTGCCAGCAGCGTGGACAGGAACACTGAAGCTTTCTTT
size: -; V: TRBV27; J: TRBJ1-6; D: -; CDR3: CASSFRAGPSSYNSPLHF; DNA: TGTGCCAGCAGTTTTCGGGCAGGGCCAAGCTCCTATAATTCACCCCTCCACTTT
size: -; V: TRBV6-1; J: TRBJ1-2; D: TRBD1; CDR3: CASSEVWGTGANYGYTF; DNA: TGTGCCAGCAGTGAAGTTTGGGGGACAGGAGCGAACTATGGCTACACCTTC
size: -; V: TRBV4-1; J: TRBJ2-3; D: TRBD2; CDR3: CASSQELLAGEFTDTQYF; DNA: TGCGCCAGCAGCCAAGAACTACTAGCGGGGGAATTCACAGATACGCAGTATTTT
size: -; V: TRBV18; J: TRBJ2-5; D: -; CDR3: CASSPLGGGETQYF; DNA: TGTGCCAGCTCTCCGCTTGGCGGAGGAGAGACCCAGTACTTC
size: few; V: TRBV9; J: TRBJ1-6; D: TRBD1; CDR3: CASSVGTGGSPLHF; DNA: TGTGCCAGCAGCGTAGGGACAGGGGGTTCACCCCTCCACTTT
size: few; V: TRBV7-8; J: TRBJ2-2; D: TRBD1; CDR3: CASSSGQEVWTGELFF; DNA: TGTGCCAGCAGCTCCGGACAGGAAGTTTGGACCGGGGAGCTGTTTTTT
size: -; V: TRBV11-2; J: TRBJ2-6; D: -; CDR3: CASTLYPGANVLTF; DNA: TGTGCCAGCACCTTATATCCGGGGGCCAACGTCCTGACTTTC
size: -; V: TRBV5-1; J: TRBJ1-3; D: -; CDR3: CASSLNRNTIYF; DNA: TGCGCCAGCAGCTTGAACAGAAACACCATATATTTT
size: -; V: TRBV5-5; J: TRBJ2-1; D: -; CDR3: CASSYLAQVYNEQFF; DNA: TGTGCCAGCAGCTACCTAGCGCAAGTTTACAATGAGCAGTTCTTC